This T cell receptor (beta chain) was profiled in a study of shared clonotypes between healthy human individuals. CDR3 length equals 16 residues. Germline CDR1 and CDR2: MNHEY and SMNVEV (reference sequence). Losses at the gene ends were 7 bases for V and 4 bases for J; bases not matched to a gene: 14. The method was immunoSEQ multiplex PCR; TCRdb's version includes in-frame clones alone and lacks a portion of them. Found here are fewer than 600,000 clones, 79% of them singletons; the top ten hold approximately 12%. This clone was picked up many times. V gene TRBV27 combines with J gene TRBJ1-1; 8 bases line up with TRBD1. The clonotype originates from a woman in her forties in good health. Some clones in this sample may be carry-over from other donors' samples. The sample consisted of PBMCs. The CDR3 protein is CASTSQGGRGPTEAFF. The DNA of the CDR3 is TGTGCCAGCACATCCCAGGGGGGCAGGGGGCCCACTGAAGCTTTCTTT.